The clone carrying this T cell receptor beta chain occurred a few times. The antigen is unknown. This record comes from a study of cytomegalovirus exposure and HLA in healthy donors. Study information: HLA-typed donors were the source of approximately 85 million unique TCRs, which an early data release held. Whole-study findings and limits: One cluster of highly shared sequence variants probably arose as a sequencing artifact.

The germline CDR1 and CDR2 sequences are LGHNT and FRNRAP. Trimming at V came to 1 base and at J to 5 bases, leaving 3 bases not matched to a gene. The length of the CDR3 is 15 residues. In the PCR, 60 Vbeta and 13 Jbeta primers were used. Produced via immunoSEQ multiplex PCR; TCRdb's table is partial and in-frame only. The sample includes about 43,000 clones, under 65% seen only once; the top ten take roughly 9.4%. Material: PBMCs. This clonotype originated in a human donor in good health. The V call is TRBV12-5, the J call TRBJ2-5, with 11 bases lining up with TRBD1. This chain's CDR3 is CASGLGTGGRETQYF. Written as DNA, the CDR3 is TGTGCTAGTGGTTTGGGGACAGGGGGCCGGGAGACCCAGTACTTC.